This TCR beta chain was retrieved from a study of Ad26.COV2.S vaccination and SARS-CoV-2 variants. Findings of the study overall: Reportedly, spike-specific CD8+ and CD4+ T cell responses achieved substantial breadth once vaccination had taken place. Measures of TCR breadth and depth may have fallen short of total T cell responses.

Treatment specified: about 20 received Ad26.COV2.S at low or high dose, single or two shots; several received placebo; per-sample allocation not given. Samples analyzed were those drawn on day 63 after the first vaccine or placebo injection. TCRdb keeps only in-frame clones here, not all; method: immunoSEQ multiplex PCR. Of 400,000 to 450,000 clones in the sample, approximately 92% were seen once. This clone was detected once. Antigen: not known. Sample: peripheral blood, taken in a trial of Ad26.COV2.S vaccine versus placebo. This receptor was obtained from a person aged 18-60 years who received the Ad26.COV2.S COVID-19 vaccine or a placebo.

CDR3 in DNA: TGCAGCGCACGGGGGGGTGGTTCCTACAATGAGCAGTTCTTC. This sequence encodes CSARGGGSYNEQFF. This chain joins TRBV29-1 and TRBJ2-1, with 8 bases that match TRBD2. Germline V CDR1 and CDR2: SQVTM, ANQGSEA. Unmatched junction bases numbered 6, after V lost 7 bases and J lost 1 base. CDR3 size: 14 residues.